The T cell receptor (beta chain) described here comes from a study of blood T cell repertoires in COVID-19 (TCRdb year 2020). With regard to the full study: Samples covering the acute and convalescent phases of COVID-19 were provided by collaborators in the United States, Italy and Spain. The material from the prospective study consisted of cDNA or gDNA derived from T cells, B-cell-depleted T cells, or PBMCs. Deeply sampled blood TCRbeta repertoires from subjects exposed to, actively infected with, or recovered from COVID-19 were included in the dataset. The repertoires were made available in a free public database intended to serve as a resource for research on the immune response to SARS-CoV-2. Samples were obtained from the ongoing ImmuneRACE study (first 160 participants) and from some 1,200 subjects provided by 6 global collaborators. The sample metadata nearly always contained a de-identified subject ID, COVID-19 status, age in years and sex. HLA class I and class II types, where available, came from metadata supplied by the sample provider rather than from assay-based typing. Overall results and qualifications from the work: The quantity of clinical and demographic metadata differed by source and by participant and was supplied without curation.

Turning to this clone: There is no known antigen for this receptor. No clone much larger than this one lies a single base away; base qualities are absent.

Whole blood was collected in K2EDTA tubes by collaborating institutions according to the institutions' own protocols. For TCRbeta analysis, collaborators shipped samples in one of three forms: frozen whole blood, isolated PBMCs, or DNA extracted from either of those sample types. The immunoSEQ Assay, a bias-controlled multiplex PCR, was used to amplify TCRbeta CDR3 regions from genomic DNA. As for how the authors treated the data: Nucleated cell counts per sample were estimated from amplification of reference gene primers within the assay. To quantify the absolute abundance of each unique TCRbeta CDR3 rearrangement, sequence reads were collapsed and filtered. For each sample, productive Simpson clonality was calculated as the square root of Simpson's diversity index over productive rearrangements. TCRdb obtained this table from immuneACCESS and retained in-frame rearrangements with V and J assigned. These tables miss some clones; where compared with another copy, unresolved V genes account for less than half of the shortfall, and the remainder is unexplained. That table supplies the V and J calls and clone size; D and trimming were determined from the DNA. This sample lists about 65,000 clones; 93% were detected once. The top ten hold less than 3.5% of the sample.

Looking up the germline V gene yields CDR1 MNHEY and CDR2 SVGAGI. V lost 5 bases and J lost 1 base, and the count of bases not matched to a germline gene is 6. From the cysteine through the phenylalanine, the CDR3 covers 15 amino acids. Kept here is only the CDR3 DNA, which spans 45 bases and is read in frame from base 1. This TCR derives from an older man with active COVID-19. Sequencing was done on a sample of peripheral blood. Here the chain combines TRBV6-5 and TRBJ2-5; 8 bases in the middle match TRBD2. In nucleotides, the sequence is TGTGCCAGCAGTAGCGGGGGAGTCCCCCAAGAGACCCAGTACTTC. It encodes CASSSGGVPQETQYF.